The 25 T cell receptor beta chains presented below share a single source sample, sequenced in a study of blood T cell repertoires in COVID-19 (dated by TCRdb to 2020 to 2022). Receptors were amplified or captured by the immunoSEQ multiplex PCR assay. Drawn from immuneACCESS, this table holds only the in-frame rearrangements with V and J called that TCRdb kept. Clones are partly lost; checked studies trace under half to an unresolved V gene and leave the rest unexplained. A total of some 220,000 clones appear in this sample, about 80% of them only once. The ten largest account for 3% of the sample. The material sequenced was peripheral blood. Receptor source: a woman aged 30 to 39 who had recovered from COVID-19.

The chain recombines TRBV30 with TRBJ2-1; 11 bases align to TRBD1. This CDR3 has 14 amino acids. J gave up 7 bases and V 1 base, and 3 bases lay outside the gene matches. Looked up from germline, CDR1 is GTSNPN and CDR2 is SVGIG (reference sequence). CDR3 bases: TGTGCCTGGAGTGGGGGGGACAGGGGGAATGAGCAGTTCTTC. Translation gives CAWSGGDRGNEQFF.

The chain is built from TRBV4-2 and TRBJ1-4; 7 bases fit TRBD1. Germline V gene lookup returns CDR1 LGHNA and CDR2 YNFKEQ. The CDR3 extends over 14 amino acids. V gave up 7 bases and J gave up 2 bases; unmatched junction bases: 4. The DNA for the CDR3 is TGTGCCAGCACCGGGACAGCGACTAATGAAAAACTGTTTTTT. Encoded protein: CASTGTATNEKLFF.

The rearrangement joins TRBV28 to TRBJ2-5; TRBD2 might be the D (6 bases). Germline values: CDR1 MDHEN, CDR2 SYDVKM. Deletions cut 4 bases from V and 9 bases from J, with 15 bases between. The CDR3 length is 13 residues. The CDR3 protein is CASSSGDFPPQYF. The CDR3 DNA follows: TGTGCCAGCAGTTCCGGGGACTTTCCGCCCCAGTACTTC.

The rearrangement uses TRBV19 and TRBJ2-3; TRBD1 matches at 9 bases. Germline CDR1 is LNHDA and CDR2 is SQIVND (reference sequence). This CDR3 has 14 amino acids. With 6 bases clipped from V and 4 bases from J, the junction kept 5 bases outside the gene matches. The DNA of the CDR3 is TGTGCCAGTAGGGTGGACAGGGGTGCAGATACGCAGTATTTT. Translated, it gives CASRVDRGADTQYF.

This chain connects TRBV27 to TRBJ2-1, with D possibly TRBD2 on 7 matching bases. Per the germline V gene, CDR1 is MNHEY and CDR2 is SMNVEV (reference sequence). The CDR3 is made up of 16 amino acids. The germline V and J ends were trimmed by 2 bases and 7 bases, with 18 bases remaining between them. The CDR3 DNA reads as TGTGCCAGCAGTTTACCCTCGGGGGGCAGTCTGAATGAGCAGTTCTTC. Translation: CASSLPSGGSLNEQFF.

The CDR3 sequence: CASSAPRTGVWETQYF. The CDR3 DNA sequence: TGCGCCAGCAGTGCCCCAAGGACAGGGGTATGGGAGACCCAGTACTTC. The V call is TRBV5-1, the J call TRBJ2-5; 9 bases match TRBD1. J was trimmed by 5 bases and V by 5 bases; bases with no gene match: 13. The germline CDR1 and CDR2 sequences are SGHRS and YFSETQ. There are 16 residues in the CDR3.

A few counts support this clone. The rearrangement uses TRBV2 and TRBJ2-7; perhaps TRBD1 as D (6 bases). The germline V and J ends were trimmed by 7 bases and 2 bases, with 15 bases remaining between them. The germline CDR1 and CDR2 sequences are SNHLY and FYNNEI. The CDR3 covers 14 residues. The DNA for the CDR3 is TGTGCCAGCAAAGTCGCAGGGGCGACCTACGAGCAGTACTTC. Translating it yields CASKVAGATYEQYF.

J is TRBJ1-1 and V is TRBV2; TRBD1 matches 8 bases. CDR1 is SNHLY and CDR2 is FYNNEI in the germline V gene. Trimming removed 8 bases from V and 5 bases from J; junction bases left unmatched: 7. The CDR3 has 13 residues. The CDR3 DNA reads as TGTGCCAGCTGGGCAGGGGGCACGACTGAAGCTTTCTTT. It is translated as CASWAGGTTEAFF.

The rearrangement uses TRBV5-1 and TRBJ1-1; no firm D call. Between the trimmed V and J ends, which lost 3 bases and 7 bases, there was a span of 10 bases. CDR3 length equals 12 residues. The germline gives CDR1 SGHRS, CDR2 YFSETQ. CDR3 nucleotides: TGCGCCAGCAGCTCGACGGCAGGTGAAGCTTTCTTT. Protein sequence: CASSSTAGEAFF.

This clone appeared once. The chain has TRBV7-3 and TRBJ2-2; tentative D call: TRBD2 (6 bases). In germline, CDR1 is SGHTA, CDR2 FQGTGA. V shed 4 bases and J shed 0 bases, with 9 bases lying between them. This CDR3 has 15 amino acids. CDR3: CASSSGTPNTGELFF. Written as DNA, the CDR3 is TGTGCCAGCAGCTCCGGGACTCCGAACACCGGGGAGCTGTTTTTT. Full variable domain (remainder filled in from reference TRBV7-3 and TRBJ2-2): GAGVSQTPSNKVTEKGKYVELRCDPISGHTALYWYRQSLGQGPEFLIYFQGTGAADDSGLPNDRFFAVRPEGSVSTLKIQRTERGDSAVYLCASSSGTPNTGELFFGEGSRLTVL.

The chain couples TRBV5-6 to TRBJ2-1; 9 nucleotides match TRBD2. Germline lookup yields CDR1 SGHDT and CDR2 YYEEEE. V lost 3 bases to trimming and J lost 5 bases; unmatched junction nucleotides: 3. The CDR3 has 14 residues. DNA for the CDR3: TGTGCCAGCAGCTCCGAGCGGGAGGACAATGAGCAGTTCTTC. The encoded protein is CASSSEREDNEQFF.

The chain joins TRBV9 to TRBJ2-3, with D hard to call. Germline lookup yields CDR1 SGDLS and CDR2 YYNGEE. Trimming removed 0 bases from V and 4 bases from J, with 6 bases in between. This CDR3 region has 13 residues. The CDR3 nucleotides read TGTGCCAGCAGCGTAGCTAACGCAGATACGCAGTATTTT. Its protein is CASSVANADTQYF.

The chain combines TRBV5-1 with TRBJ2-1; 7 bases fit TRBD1. The germline CDR1 and CDR2 sequences are SGHRS and YFSETQ. J was trimmed by 5 bases and V by 1 base; bases with no gene match: 9. This CDR3 is built from 16 residues. The chain's CDR3 is CASSLPLRQGHNEQFF. DNA of the CDR3: TGCGCCAGCAGCTTGCCCCTTCGACAGGGACACAATGAGCAGTTCTTC.

V gene TRBV12-5 combines with J gene TRBJ2-2; D unclear. This CDR3 comprises 15 residues. The V gene lost 1 base and the J gene lost 0 bases, with 6 bases spanning the gap. CDR1 and CDR2 (germline): LGHNT, FRNRAP. The CDR3 here is CASGLGLANTGELFF. The CDR3 DNA sequence: TGTGCTAGTGGTTTGGGGCTGGCGAACACCGGGGAGCTGTTTTTT.

The V gene is TRBV14, the J gene TRBJ2-3; 8 bases fit TRBD2. This CDR3 comprises 18 residues. CDR1 SGHDN and CDR2 FVKESK come from the germline V gene. V shed 4 bases and J 3 bases; nucleotides not matched to a gene: 15. DNA for the CDR3: TGTGCCAGCAGCCCGAGAGTAGCGGGGATCCTGGGGACAGATACGCAGTATTTT. This codes for CASSPRVAGILGTDTQYF.

The chain employs TRBV13 and TRBJ2-1, with TRBD2 as a possible D gene (6 bases). CDR1 and CDR2 (germline): PRHDT, FYEKMQ (reference sequence). The germline V and J ends were trimmed by 5 bases and 0 bases, with 20 bases remaining between them. The CDR3 is made up of 18 amino acids. CDR3 protein: CASSLSGLTTSSYNEQFF. CDR3 DNA: TGTGCCAGCAGCCTATCGGGACTGACTACGAGCTCCTACAATGAGCAGTTCTTC. The full variable domain, its missing parts supplied by reference TRBV13 and TRBJ2-1, is AAGVIQSPRHLIKEKRETATLKCYPIPRHDTVYWYQQGPGQDPQFLISFYEKMQSDKGSIPDRFSAQQFSDYHSELNMSSLELGDSALYFCASSLSGLTTSSYNEQFFGPGTRLTVL.

This clone came up a few times. The chain is built from TRBV18 and TRBJ2-7; tentative D call: TRBD2 (6 bases). Germline lookup yields CDR1 KGHSH and CDR2 LQKENI. Trimming shortened V by 0 bases and J by 5 bases, and 14 bases separated the two germline ends. This CDR3 comprises 15 residues. The chain's CDR3 is CASSPPGLGSNEQYF. DNA for the CDR3: TGTGCCAGCTCACCACCGGGACTGGGTTCGAACGAGCAGTACTTC.

CDR3 sequence: CASSPRQAEMKRLFF. The CDR3 region has the DNA TGCGCCAGCAGCCCACGACAGGCCGAGATGAAAAGGTTGTTTTTT. The V and J genes are TRBV5-1 and TRBJ1-4; the D gene is possibly TRBD1 (6 bases). V was pared by 4 bases and J by 15 bases, with 25 bases between. The CDR3 runs to 15 residues. Per germline, CDR1 SGHRS and CDR2 YFSETQ.

This clone was seen only once. The chain uses TRBV19 and TRBJ1-3; D might be TRBD1 (5 bases). The CDR3 is 13 residues long. Germline lookup yields CDR1 LNHDA and CDR2 SQIVND (reference sequence). V lost 3 bases and J lost 3, with 6 bases in between. CDR3 sequence: CASSIQGGNTIYF. The CDR3 DNA reads TGTGCCAGTAGTATCCAGGGTGGAAACACCATATATTTT.

This clone appeared a few times. J is TRBJ2-2 and V is TRBV14; no clear D gene. V lost 5 bases, J lost 2 bases, and 15 bases lay in between. This CDR3 has 16 residues. Germline V lookup: CDR1 SGHDN, CDR2 FVKESK. The CDR3 sequence is CASSSTESGNTGELFF. The CDR3 DNA sequence: TGTGCCAGCAGCTCTACGGAGTCCGGCAACACCGGGGAGCTGTTTTTT. The whole variable domain, filled in from reference TRBV14 and TRBJ2-2, reads EAGVTQFPSHSVIEKGQTVTLRCDPISGHDNLYWYRRVMGKEIKFLLHFVKESKQDESGMPNNRFLAERTGGTYSTLKVQPAELEDSGVYFCASSSTESGNTGELFFGEGSRLTVL.

The chain links TRBV9 to TRBJ1-3; D may be TRBD1 (5 bases). This CDR3 has 17 amino acids. Per the germline V gene, CDR1 is SGDLS and CDR2 is YYNGEE. Trimming left V 8 bases short and J 4 bases short, with 25 bases between. The CDR3: CARVLGAPPRSGNTIYF. For the CDR3, the DNA is TGTGCCAGGGTTTTAGGGGCCCCCCCGCGCTCAGGAAACACCATATATTTT.

This chain's CDR3 is CASSPIGLLPGNTIYF. As DNA, the CDR3 is TGTGCCAGCAGTCCAATCGGACTATTGCCTGGAAACACCATATATTTT. The chain employs TRBV5-5 and TRBJ1-3; D gene ambiguous. V was shortened by 5 bases and J by 2 bases, with 17 bases between the two germline ends. The germline V gene encodes CDR1 SGHKS and CDR2 YYEKEE (reference sequence). This CDR3 spans 16 amino acids. The full variable domain, in which reference TRBV5-5 and TRBJ1-3 provide the parts outside the CDR3, is DAGVTQSPTHLIKTRGQQVTLRCSPISGHKSVSWYQQVLGQGPQFIFQYYEKEERGRGNFPDRFSARQFPNYSSELNVNALLLGDSALYLCASSPIGLLPGNTIYFGEGSWLTVV.

V is TRBV7-3 and J is TRBJ2-3; 8 bases fit TRBD2. With V trimmed by 5 bases and J by 4 bases, 11 bases remained unmatched. CDR3 length: 16 residues. Germline CDR1 is SGHTA and CDR2 is FQGTGA. The DNA for the CDR3 is TGTGCCAGCAGCGCGGGGATAGCGGGAATCGCAGATACGCAGTATTTT. It is translated as CASSAGIAGIADTQYF.

The rearrangement uses TRBV13 and TRBJ1-1; D is perhaps TRBD1 (6 bases). The germline V and J ends were trimmed by 3 bases and 0 bases, with 11 bases remaining between them. The CDR3 consists of 15 residues. Germline CDR1 is PRHDT and CDR2 is FYEKMQ (reference sequence). CDR3 region: CASSFRQDVNTEAFF. CDR3 in DNA: TGTGCCAGCAGCTTTAGACAGGATGTGAACACTGAAGCTTTCTTT.

This clone was observed a few times. The rearrangement joins TRBV5-1 to TRBJ2-1, with 11 bases that match TRBD1. Germline CDR1 is SGHRS and CDR2 is YFSETQ. CDR3 length: 18 amino acids. The V segment lost 3 bases and the J segment 7 bases; nucleotides outside the gene matches: 15. This chain's CDR3 is CASSYLGLGQGAKNEQFF. The DNA for the CDR3 is TGCGCCAGCAGCTATTTGGGCCTCGGACAGGGGGCGAAGAATGAGCAGTTCTTC.